This T cell receptor (beta chain) originates from a study of control samples from healthy donors and cancer patients. The trim removed 3 bases at V and 10 bases at J, leaving 15 bases unmatched. The CDR3 consists of 16 residues. Germline V gene sequence: CDR1 WNHNN, CDR2 SYGVQD (reference sequence). Assay used: immunoSEQ multiplex PCR; TCRdb lists only in-frame clones, some missing. This table has 100,000 to 150,000 clones, more than 75% appearing once. The sequencing input was blood. This clonotype was obtained from a man aged 18 to 29 in good health. The rearrangement links TRBV10-1 to TRBJ2-1; the match to TRBD2 covers 7 bases. The CDR3 nucleotides read TGCGCCAGCAGTGAAAGGAAGGCGGGAGTCCCGGGCGAGCAGTTCTTC. Its protein product is CASSERKAGVPGEQFF.